This passage covers 22 T cell receptor beta chains from one sample sequenced in a study of OX40 agonist ivuxolimab in advanced cancers. The table came from immunoSEQ multiplex PCR; TCRdb's copy has only in-frame clones and leaves some out. The repertoire holds 67,000 or so clones, about 87% seen once, with roughly 1% in the top ten. The starting material was CD4+ or CD8+ T cells sorted from blood, obtained in a trial of the OX40 agonist ivuxolimab. The receptors come from an adult with an advanced solid tumor such as melanoma, head and neck, liver or kidney cancer.

The V gene is TRBV4-1, the J gene TRBJ2-2, with D perhaps TRBD1 (6 bases). CDR1 is MGHRA, CDR2 YSYEKL, per germline. The ends were cut back, 1 base at V and 0 bases at J, with 6 bases in the middle. The CDR3 is made up of 15 amino acids. As DNA, the CDR3 is TGCGCCAGCAGCCAAGGACAGGCGAACACCGGGGAGCTGTTTTTT. Amino acid sequence: CASSQGQANTGELFF.

The chain is built from TRBV11-3 and TRBJ1-1; weak D call: TRBD1 (6 bases). The CDR3 spans 15 residues. CDR1 is SGHNT, CDR2 YENEEA, per germline. The V end lost 1 base, the J end lost 4 bases, and 13 bases lay between the germline ends. In nucleotides, the CDR3 is TGTGCCAGCAGCTTAGCACAGGGCCGGATCACTGAAGCTTTCTTT. Translated: CASSLAQGRITEAFF.

The rearrangement uses TRBV28 and TRBJ2-1; the match to TRBD1 covers 7 bases. There are 16 residues in the CDR3. The V segment lost 4 bases and the J segment 6 bases; nucleotides outside the gene matches: 12. Germline CDR1 and CDR2: MDHEN and SYDVKM. CDR3: CASSSRYEGAGNEQFF. CDR3 DNA sequence: TGTGCCAGCAGTTCACGTTATGAGGGGGCCGGCAATGAGCAGTTCTTC.

CDR3 residues: CASSLARTDTQYF. The CDR3 nucleotides read TGCGCCAGCAGCTTGGCGCGCACAGATACGCAGTATTTT. The genes are TRBV4-1 and TRBJ2-3; D is unresolved. Trimming removed 5 bases from V and 1 base from J, with 7 bases in between. Germline V gene sequence: CDR1 MGHRA, CDR2 YSYEKL. This CDR3 comprises 13 residues.

The chain recombines TRBV4-2 with TRBJ1-5; D is uncertain. Looked up from germline, CDR1 is LGHNA and CDR2 is YNFKEQ. The CDR3 loop spans 13 amino acids. Between the trimmed V and J ends, which lost 9 bases and 0 bases, there was a span of 9 bases. CDR3 region: CASAGDSNQPQHF. DNA of the CDR3: TGTGCCAGTGCCGGGGATAGCAATCAGCCCCAGCATTTT.

CDR3: CASSLGLGVDEQFF. CDR3 DNA: TGTGCCAGCAGCTTAGGGCTAGGGGTGGATGAGCAGTTCTTC. This chain links TRBV7-9 with TRBJ2-1, with D maybe TRBD1 (5 bases). Germline V lookup: CDR1 SEHNR, CDR2 FQNEAQ (reference sequence). The CDR3 sequence is 14 residues long. V lost 1 base, J lost 8 bases, and 12 bases lay in between.

This chain connects TRBV11-2 to TRBJ1-1; 8 bases are shared with TRBD1. There are 14 residues in the CDR3. Trimming at V came to 6 bases and at J to 4 bases, leaving 7 bases not matched to a gene. Germline V gene lookup returns CDR1 SGHAT and CDR2 FQNNGV. The CDR3 nucleotides are TGTGCCAGCAGGCCAGGGGGCAGGAGCACTGAAGCTTTCTTT. This sequence encodes CASRPGGRSTEAFF.

The J gene is TRBJ1-2, the V gene TRBV28, with D maybe TRBD1 (5 bases). V gave up 6 bases and J gave up 4 bases, with 9 bases separating them. Germline V lookup: CDR1 MDHEN, CDR2 SYDVKM. The CDR3 is 12 amino acids. DNA for the CDR3: TGTGCCAGCAGGGGGCCCGCCTATGGCTACACCTTC. Residues: CASRGPAYGYTF.

The chain joins TRBV7-9 to TRBJ2-5; no clear D gene. V was trimmed by 2 bases and J by 5 bases, leaving 12 bases between them. Germline CDR1 reads SEHNR; CDR2 reads FQNEAQ (reference sequence). The CDR3 contains 14 residues. CDR3 protein: CASSLRVGLETQYF. The CDR3 region has the DNA TGTGCCAGCAGCTTAAGAGTCGGTTTGGAGACCCAGTACTTC.

This rearrangement joins TRBV2 to TRBJ2-1, with D possibly being TRBD2 (6 bases). In germline, CDR1 is SNHLY, CDR2 FYNNEI. The length of the CDR3 is 14 residues. The V end lost 5 bases, the J end lost 1 base, and 9 bases lay between the germline ends. The CDR3 DNA reads TGTGCCAGCAGTACCGGGACTTCCTACAATGAGCAGTTCTTC. Protein product: CASSTGTSYNEQFF.

The V and J genes are TRBV28 and TRBJ1-1, with D tentatively TRBD1 (6 bases). From germline, CDR1 is MDHEN and CDR2 SYDVKM. V was trimmed by 5 bases and J by 5 bases, leaving 15 bases between them. The length of the CDR3 is 14 residues. The CDR3 DNA sequence: TGTGCCAGCAGTAAGGGGGGGAGAGGAACTGAAGCTTTCTTT. Translated, it gives CASSKGGRGTEAFF.

This chain joins TRBV28 and TRBJ1-5; possible D gene TRBD1, 5 bases. Per the germline V gene, CDR1 is MDHEN and CDR2 is SYDVKM. V lost 7 bases and J 4 bases, leaving 11 bases between the germline ends. The CDR3 is 13 amino acids. The CDR3 DNA reads TGTGCCAGCATCTTGGACATTAATCAGCCCCAGCATTTT. Its protein is CASILDINQPQHF.

A word on this clone: At one boundary the junction diverges from the germline segment, which might be a read error. The chain is built from TRBV7-7 and TRBJ2-5; 12 positions match TRBD2. The CDR3 is 13 residues long. Germline CDR1 reads SSHAT; CDR2 reads FNYEAQ (reference sequence). Here the CDR3 DNA reads TGTGCTAGCAGCGAAACTAGCGGGGGGTCCCAGTACTTC. Translating gives CASSETSGGSQYF.

The chain has TRBV7-6 and TRBJ2-5; TRBD2 matches at 9 bases. Looked up from germline, CDR1 is SGHVS and CDR2 is FNYEAQ. CDR3 length: 14 amino acids. With 3 bases clipped from V and 5 bases from J, the junction kept 4 bases outside the gene matches. The CDR3 nucleotides read TGTGCCAGCAGCTTTAGCGGGGGAGGGGAGACCCAGTACTTC. It specifies CASSFSGGGETQYF. The variable domain in full, completed from reference TRBV7-6 and TRBJ2-5, reads GAGVSQSPRYKVTKRGQDVALRCDPISGHVSLYWYRQALGQGPEFLTYFNYEAQQDKSGLPNDRFSAERPEGSISTLTIQRTEQRDSAMYRCASSFSGGGETQYFGPGTRLLVL.

The CDR3 sequence is CASSLFSGGAPTGDEQYF. CDR3 bases: TGTGCCAGCAGCTTGTTCTCCGGGGGGGCCCCAACGGGGGACGAGCAGTACTTC. J is TRBJ2-7 and V is TRBV5-6, with TRBD2 identical over 8 bases. With V trimmed by 1 base and J by 5 bases, 17 bases remained unmatched. CDR1 is SGHDT and CDR2 is YYEEEE in the germline V gene. This CDR3 has 18 residues.

The rearrangement uses TRBV10-1 and TRBJ2-1, with TRBD1 matching over 9 bases. After removal of 2 bases from V and 5 bases from J, the junction contained 10 bases not matched to a gene. The CDR3 has 17 amino acids. The V gene's germline CDR1 is WNHNN and CDR2 SYGVQD (reference sequence). The CDR3 loop reads CASSEEVGQGTHNEQFF. The CDR3 nucleotides are TGCGCCAGCAGTGAGGAAGTGGGACAGGGAACTCACAATGAGCAGTTCTTC.

The rearrangement uses TRBV11-3 and TRBJ2-3, with TRBD2 matching 7 bases. This CDR3 has 14 amino acids. Germline values: CDR1 SGHNT, CDR2 YENEEA. Trimming at V came to 5 bases and at J to 2 bases, leaving 4 bases not matched to a gene. The CDR3 nucleotides read TGTGCCAGCAGCCTAGCGGCTCTCACAGATACGCAGTATTTT. Protein product: CASSLAALTDTQYF.

Comments on this clone: One junction end does not reproduce the germline sequence, and a read error may be involved. The genes are TRBV29-1 and TRBJ1-1; 8 nucleotides match TRBD1. This CDR3 region has 16 residues. Germline loops: CDR1 SQVTM, CDR2 ANQGSEA. CDR3 DNA sequence: TGCAGCGTTGAAGACGGACAGGGTGTGGAGAACGCTGAAGCTTTCTTT. Translated, it gives CSVEDGQGVENAEAFF. The whole variable domain, remainder taken from reference TRBV29-1 and TRBJ1-1, is SAVISQKPSRDICQRGTSLTIQCQVDSQVTMMFWYRQQPGQSLTLIATANQGSEATYESGFVIDKFPISRPNLTFSTLTVSNMSPEDSSIYLCSVEDGQGVENAEAFFGQGTRLTVV.

The V gene is TRBV4-3, the J gene TRBJ2-3; D is undetermined. The ends were cut back, 0 bases at V and 3 bases at J, with 10 bases in the middle. This CDR3 has 15 residues. The V gene's germline CDR1 is LGHNA and CDR2 YSLEER. Here the CDR3 DNA reads TGCGCCAGCAGCCAAGATAACCACGGAACAGATACGCAGTATTTT. This translates into CASSQDNHGTDTQYF.

The genes are TRBV7-9 and TRBJ2-7, with 9 bases lining up with TRBD2. The CDR3 has 16 residues. V dropped 1 base and J dropped 0; count of bases not matched to a gene: 4. Germline CDR1 is SEHNR and CDR2 is FQNEAQ (reference sequence). The CDR3 loop reads CASSLGAGGVSYEQYF. DNA of the CDR3: TGTGCCAGCAGCTTAGGGGCGGGAGGGGTCTCCTACGAGCAGTACTTC.

Only one count was recorded for this clone. The chain carries TRBV2 and TRBJ2-5, with 7 bases matching TRBD1. J was trimmed by 2 bases and V by 4 bases; bases with no gene match: 4. The CDR3 contains 14 residues. Germline CDR1 is SNHLY and CDR2 is FYNNEI. The CDR3 protein is CASSVQGMQETQYF. Here the CDR3 DNA reads TGTGCCAGCAGTGTACAGGGGATGCAAGAGACCCAGTACTTC.

This clone appeared once. The chain joins TRBV7-9 to TRBJ1-1; TRBD1 agrees at 9 bases. The CDR3 consists of 15 residues. The germline gives CDR1 SEHNR, CDR2 FQNEAQ (reference sequence). V lost 1 base and J lost 4; bases outside the gene matches: 4. The CDR3 coding sequence is TGTGCCAGCAGCTTAGACTTGACAGGGGGCACTGAAGCTTTCTTT. Its protein is CASSLDLTGGTEAFF.